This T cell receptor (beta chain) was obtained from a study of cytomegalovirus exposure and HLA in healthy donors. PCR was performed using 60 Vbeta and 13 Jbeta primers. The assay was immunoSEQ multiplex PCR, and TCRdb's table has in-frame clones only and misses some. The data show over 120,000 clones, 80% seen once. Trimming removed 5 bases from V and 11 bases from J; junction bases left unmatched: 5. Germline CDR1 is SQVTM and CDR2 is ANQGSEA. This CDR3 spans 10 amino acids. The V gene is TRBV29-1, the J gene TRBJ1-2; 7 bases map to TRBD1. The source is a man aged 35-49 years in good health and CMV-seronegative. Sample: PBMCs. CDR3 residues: CSVLSGGYTF. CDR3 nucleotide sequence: TGCAGCGTTCTCTCAGGGGGATACACCTTC. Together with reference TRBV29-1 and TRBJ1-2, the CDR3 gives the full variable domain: SAVISQKPSRDICQRGTSLTIQCQVDSQVTMMFWYRQQPGQSLTLIATANQGSEATYESGFVIDKFPISRPNLTFSTLTVSNMSPEDSSIYLCSVLSGGYTFGSGTRLTVV.